This paragraph reports one T cell receptor beta chain. Repertoires were generated with immunoSEQ multiplex PCR, while TCRdb's copy carries only in-frame clones and drops some. The sample has roughly 230,000 clones; around 92% are singletons. The sample originates from a study of blood T cell repertoires in COVID-19. J gave up 0 bases and V 5 bases, and 6 bases lay outside the gene matches. CDR1 is SGHVS, CDR2 FNYEAQ, per germline. The CDR3 contains 15 residues. This clonotype was sampled from a woman in her thirties with acute COVID-19. This chain connects TRBV7-6 to TRBJ2-7; TRBD2 aligns across 8 bases. Sequences were obtained from PBMCs or T cells enriched from blood (not recorded which). CDR3 bases: TGTGCCAGCAGCGAACTAGCGGTTTCCTCCTACGAGCAGTACTTC. This gives the protein CASSELAVSSYEQYF.